The source of this TCR beta chain is a study of identifying expanded T cells in peripheral blood. Overall study results and limits: About 1.2 clones differed between technical replicates, versus roughly 16 and 20 over time.

Produced via immunoSEQ multiplex PCR; TCRdb's table is partial and in-frame only. The table lists tens of thousands of clones, around 86% of them singletons. Concerning this clone: Antigen: not known.

The specimen was blood. This receptor was identified in a person aged 18 to 69 in good health.

Written as DNA, the CDR3 is TGTGCCAGCAGTGAACTGGAAATCTATAATTCACCCCTCCACTTT. Its protein is CASSELEIYNSPLHF. This chain uses TRBV6-1 with TRBJ1-6; no firm D call. Looked up from germline, CDR1 is MNHNS and CDR2 is SASEGT. The CDR3 contains 15 residues. The ends were cut back, 2 bases at V and 3 bases at J, with 8 bases in the middle.